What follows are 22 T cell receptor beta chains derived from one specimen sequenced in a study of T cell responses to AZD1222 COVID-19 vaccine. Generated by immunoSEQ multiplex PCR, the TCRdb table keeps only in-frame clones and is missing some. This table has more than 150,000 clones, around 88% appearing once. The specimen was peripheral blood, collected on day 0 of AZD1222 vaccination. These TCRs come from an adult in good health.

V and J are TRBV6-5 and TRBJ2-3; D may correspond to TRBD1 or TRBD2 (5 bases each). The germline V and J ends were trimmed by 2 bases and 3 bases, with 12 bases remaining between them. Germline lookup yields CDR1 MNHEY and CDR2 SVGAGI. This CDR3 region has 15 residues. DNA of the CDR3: TGTGCCAGCAGTTACCAGGGAGAGGGGACAGATACGCAGTATTTT. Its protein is CASSYQGEGTDTQYF.

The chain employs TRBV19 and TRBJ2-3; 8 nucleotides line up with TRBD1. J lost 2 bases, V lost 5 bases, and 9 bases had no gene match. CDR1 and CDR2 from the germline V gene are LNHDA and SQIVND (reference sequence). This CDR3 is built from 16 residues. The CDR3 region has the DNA TGTGCCAGTAGTGACCGACAGGGGTCGATCACAGATACGCAGTATTTT. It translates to CASSDRQGSITDTQYF. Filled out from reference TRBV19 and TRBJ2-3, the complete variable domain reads DGGITQSPKYLFRKEGQNVTLSCEQNLNHDAMYWYRQDPGQGLRLIYYSQIVNDFQKGDIAEGYSVSREKKESFPLTVTSAQKNPTAFYLCASSDRQGSITDTQYFGPGTRLTVL.

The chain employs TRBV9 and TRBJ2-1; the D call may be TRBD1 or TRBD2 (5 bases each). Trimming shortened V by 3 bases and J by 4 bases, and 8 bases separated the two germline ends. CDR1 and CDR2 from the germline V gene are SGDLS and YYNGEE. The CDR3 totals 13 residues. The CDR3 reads CASSGGIYNEQFF. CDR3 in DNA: TGTGCCAGCAGCGGGGGGATTTACAATGAGCAGTTCTTC.

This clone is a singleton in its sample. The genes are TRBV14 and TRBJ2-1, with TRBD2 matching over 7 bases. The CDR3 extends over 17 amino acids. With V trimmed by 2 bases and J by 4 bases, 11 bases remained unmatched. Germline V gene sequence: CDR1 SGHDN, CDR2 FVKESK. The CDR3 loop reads CASSQKNPSGAYNEQFF. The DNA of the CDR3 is TGTGCCAGCAGCCAAAAGAACCCCAGCGGGGCGTACAATGAGCAGTTCTTC.

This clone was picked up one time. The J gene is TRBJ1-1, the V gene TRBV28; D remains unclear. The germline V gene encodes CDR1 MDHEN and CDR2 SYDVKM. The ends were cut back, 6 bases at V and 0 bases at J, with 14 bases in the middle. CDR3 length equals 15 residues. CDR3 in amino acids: CASSPGGSLNTEAFF. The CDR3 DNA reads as TGTGCCAGCAGCCCTGGCGGATCGTTGAACACTGAAGCTTTCTTT.

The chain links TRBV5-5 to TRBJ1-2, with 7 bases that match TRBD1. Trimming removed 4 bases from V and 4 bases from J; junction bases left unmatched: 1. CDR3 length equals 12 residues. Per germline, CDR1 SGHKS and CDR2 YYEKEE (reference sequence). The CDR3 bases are TGTGCCAGCAGCAGGGACAGCTATGGCTACACCTTC. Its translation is CASSRDSYGYTF.

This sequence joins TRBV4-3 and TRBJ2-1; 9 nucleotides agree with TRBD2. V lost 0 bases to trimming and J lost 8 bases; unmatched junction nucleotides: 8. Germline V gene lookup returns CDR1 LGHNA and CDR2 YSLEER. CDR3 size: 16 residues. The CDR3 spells CASSQDPAGGNDEQFF. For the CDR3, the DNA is TGCGCCAGCAGCCAAGATCCAGCGGGGGGTAACGATGAGCAGTTCTTC.

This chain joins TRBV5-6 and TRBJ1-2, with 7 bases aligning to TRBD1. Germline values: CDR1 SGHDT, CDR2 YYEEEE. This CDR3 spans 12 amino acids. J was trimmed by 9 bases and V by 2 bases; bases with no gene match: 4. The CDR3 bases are TGTGCCAGCAGCTTTTCGACAGGGCGCTACACCTTC. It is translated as CASSFSTGRYTF.

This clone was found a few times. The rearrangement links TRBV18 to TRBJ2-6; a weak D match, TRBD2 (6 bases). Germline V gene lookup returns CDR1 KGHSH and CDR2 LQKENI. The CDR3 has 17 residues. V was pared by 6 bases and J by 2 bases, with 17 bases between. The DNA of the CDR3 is TGTGCCAGCTCTACGACAGCCGGGAGCCCTGGGGCCAACGTCCTGACTTTC. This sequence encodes CASSTTAGSPGANVLTF.

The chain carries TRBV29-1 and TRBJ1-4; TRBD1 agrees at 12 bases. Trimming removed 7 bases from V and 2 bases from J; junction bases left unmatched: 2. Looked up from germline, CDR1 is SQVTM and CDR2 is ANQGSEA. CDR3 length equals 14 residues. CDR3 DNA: TGCAGCGGGGGACAGGGGGCGACTAATGAAAAACTGTTTTTT. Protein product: CSGGQGATNEKLFF.

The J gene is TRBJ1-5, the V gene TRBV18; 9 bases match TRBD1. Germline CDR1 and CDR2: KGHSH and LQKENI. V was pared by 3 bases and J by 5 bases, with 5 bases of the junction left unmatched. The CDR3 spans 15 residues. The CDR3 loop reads CASSPGQGLYQPQHF. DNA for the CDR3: TGTGCCAGCTCACCGGGACAGGGACTTTATCAGCCCCAGCATTTT. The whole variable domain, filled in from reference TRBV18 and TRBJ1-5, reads NAGVMQNPRHLVRRRGQEARLRCSPMKGHSHVYWYRQLPEEGLKFMVYLQKENIIDESGMPKERFSAEFPKEGPSILRIQQVVRGDSAAYFCASSPGQGLYQPQHFGDGTRLSIL.

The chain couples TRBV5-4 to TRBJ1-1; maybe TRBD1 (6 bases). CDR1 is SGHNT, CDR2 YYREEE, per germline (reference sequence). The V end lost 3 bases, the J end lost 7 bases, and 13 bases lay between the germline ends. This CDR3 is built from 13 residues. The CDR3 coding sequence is TGTGCCAGCAGCTCCCCAGGGGAGGATGAAGCTTTCTTT. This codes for CASSSPGEDEAFF.

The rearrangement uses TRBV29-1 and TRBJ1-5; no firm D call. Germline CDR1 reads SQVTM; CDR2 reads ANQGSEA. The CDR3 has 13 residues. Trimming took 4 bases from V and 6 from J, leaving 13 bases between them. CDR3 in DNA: TGCAGCGTTGTAGGCAGCGACGGTCAGCCCCAGCATTTT. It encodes CSVVGSDGQPQHF.

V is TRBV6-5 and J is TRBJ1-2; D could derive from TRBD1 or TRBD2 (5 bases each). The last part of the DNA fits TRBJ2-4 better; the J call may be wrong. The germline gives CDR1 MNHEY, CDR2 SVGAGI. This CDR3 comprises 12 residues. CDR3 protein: CASSYWAGTQYF. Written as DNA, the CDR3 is TGTGCCAGCAGTTACTGGGCTGGGACTCAGTACTTC.

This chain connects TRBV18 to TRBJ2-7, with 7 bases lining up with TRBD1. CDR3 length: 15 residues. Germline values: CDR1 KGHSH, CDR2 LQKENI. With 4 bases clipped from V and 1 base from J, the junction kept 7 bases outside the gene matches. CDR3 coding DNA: TGTGCCAGCTCACTTCAGGGGGACCCTTCCTACGAGCAGTACTTC. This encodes CASSLQGDPSYEQYF. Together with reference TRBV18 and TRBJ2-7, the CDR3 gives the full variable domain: NAGVMQNPRHLVRRRGQEARLRCSPMKGHSHVYWYRQLPEEGLKFMVYLQKENIIDESGMPKERFSAEFPKEGPSILRIQQVVRGDSAAYFCASSLQGDPSYEQYFGPGTRLTVT.

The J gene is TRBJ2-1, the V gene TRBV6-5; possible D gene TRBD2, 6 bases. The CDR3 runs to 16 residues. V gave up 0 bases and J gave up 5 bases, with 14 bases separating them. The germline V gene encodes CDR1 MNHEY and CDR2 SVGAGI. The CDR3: CASSYSALAKDNEQFF. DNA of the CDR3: TGTGCCAGCAGTTACTCTGCGCTAGCGAAAGACAATGAGCAGTTCTTC.

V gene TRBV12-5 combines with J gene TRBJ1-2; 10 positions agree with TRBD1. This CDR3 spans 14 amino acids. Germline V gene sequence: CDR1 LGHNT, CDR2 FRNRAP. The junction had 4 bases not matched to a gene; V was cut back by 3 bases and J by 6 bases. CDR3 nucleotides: TGTGCTAGTGGTTTTCCCGGGACAGGGGATGGCTACACCTTC. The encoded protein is CASGFPGTGDGYTF.

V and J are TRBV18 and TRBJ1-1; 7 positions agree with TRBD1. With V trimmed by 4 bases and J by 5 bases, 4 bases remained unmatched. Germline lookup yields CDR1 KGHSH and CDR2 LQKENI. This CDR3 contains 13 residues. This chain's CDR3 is CASSQDRRTEAFF. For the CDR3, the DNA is TGTGCCAGCTCACAGGACAGGAGGACTGAAGCTTTCTTT.

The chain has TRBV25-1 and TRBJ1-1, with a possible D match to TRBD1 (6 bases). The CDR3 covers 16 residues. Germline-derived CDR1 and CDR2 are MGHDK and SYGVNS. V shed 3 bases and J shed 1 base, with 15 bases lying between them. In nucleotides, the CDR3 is TGTGCCAGCAGTGATATGACGGGGGCTCAGAACACTGAAGCTTTCTTT. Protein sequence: CASSDMTGAQNTEAFF. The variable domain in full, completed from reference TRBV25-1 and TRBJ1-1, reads EADIYQTPRYLVIGTGKKITLECSQTMGHDKMYWYQQDPGMELHLIHYSYGVNSTEKGDLSSESTVSRIRTEHFPLTLESARPSHTSQYLCASSDMTGAQNTEAFFGQGTRLTVV.

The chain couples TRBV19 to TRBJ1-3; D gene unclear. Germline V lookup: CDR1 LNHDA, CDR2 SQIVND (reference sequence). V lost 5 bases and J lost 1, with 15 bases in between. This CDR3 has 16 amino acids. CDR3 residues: CASSAIAGRSGNTIYF. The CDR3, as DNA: TGTGCCAGTAGTGCCATCGCAGGACGATCTGGAAACACCATATATTTT.

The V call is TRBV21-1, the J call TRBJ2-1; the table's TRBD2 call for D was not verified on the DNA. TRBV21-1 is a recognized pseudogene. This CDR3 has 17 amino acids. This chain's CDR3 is CASSNSRLAGVYNEQFF. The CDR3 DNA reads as TGTGCCAGCAGCAATTCGAGACTAGCGGGAGTGTACAATGAGCAGTTCTTC.

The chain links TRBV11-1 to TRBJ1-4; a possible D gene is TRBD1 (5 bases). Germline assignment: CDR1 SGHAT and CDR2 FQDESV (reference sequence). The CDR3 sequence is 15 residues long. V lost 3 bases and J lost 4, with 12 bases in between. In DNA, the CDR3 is TGTGCCAGCAGCTTCGGGACGGTTCTTAATGAAAAACTGTTTTTT. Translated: CASSFGTVLNEKLFF.